This TCR beta chain was sequenced in a study of cytomegalovirus exposure and HLA in healthy donors (dated by TCRdb to 2017 to 2019). In the study overall: An earlier analysis of fewer than 750 of the donors reported around 280 Gb of sequence data and around 100 million unique TCR beta sequences obtained from about 170 million T cells. About 300 gigabases of sequencing data and around 80 million unique TCR sequences made up an early release that covered over 550 HLA-typed donors. Among the roughly 400 genotyped donors, roughly 80% belonged to the genetic ancestry cluster associated with self-reported Caucasian donors. The study aimed to test whether signatures of past pathogen exposure could be identified by cataloging public T cell receptors. The T cell repertoires of about 700 subjects were profiled by immunosequencing and related to cytomegalovirus serostatus. In addition to the first cohort of 666 subjects, a separate validation cohort of under 150 different subjects was used. To predict cytomegalovirus infection status, the study brought together high-throughput TCR immunosequencing, statistical association of individual TCRs with disease status, and machine learning. In a later analysis, previously published TCR beta repertoires from about 640 donors were re-analyzed and high-resolution HLA genotyping was added so that TCR occurrence patterns could be studied. In the later analysis, no new phenotypic data were used to find candidate immune exposures; instead, reliance was placed on TCR beta sequences and their occurrence across donors. To decide whether each TCR beta V gene segment behaved as functional or pseudogenic, an earlier analysis of some 580 of the donors relied on high-throughput TCR beta sequencing. Donor age, sex, ethnicity and CMV serostatus were compiled together with the repertoire data. In a later genetic analysis, genome-wide SNP genotypes for about three fifths of the roughly 670 donors were used, and that subset was treated as a discovery cohort. All discovery cohort repertoires had been generated using a single sequencing platform. HLA typing covered class I and class II loci at four-digit resolution. The number of donors typed differed by locus, with 629-630 for A, B, C, DRB1 and DQB1, more than 500 for DQA1, about 610 for DPA1, and some 450 for DPB1. Because of strong linkage in the cohort, roughly 5 DR-DQ haplotypes were treated as single units for association and clustering. Among about 360 genotyped donors of the cohort, an average of roughly 240,000 unique TCR beta nucleotide sequences were sequenced per donor, roughly a sixth of them non-productive.

A word on this clone: It lacks a known antigen. One base away there is no much larger clone; base qualities are not given.

In total, approximately 690 healthy bone marrow donors made up the cohort. At the time of sampling, every cohort member was nominally healthy, though immune exposures that went unrecorded were likely present. The donor tested CMV seronegative, placing the donor among the 300 to 450 seronegative members of the cohort. Each donor provided a peripheral blood sample, and peripheral blood mononuclear cells were used for TCR beta sequencing. The Qiagen DNeasy Blood Extraction Kit was used to extract genomic DNA from the blood cell samples. Overall study outcomes, separate from this receptor: A further reported finding was that TCR beta sequences accurately predicted the HLA-A and HLA-B alleles for most subjects in the first cohort. Most TCR sequences were observed very rarely across donors, whereas some public TCRs were present in many individuals. Because HLA typing was unavailable for some donors at each locus, only the typed subset was used in association tests. Roughly uniform sequencing depth across donors was assumed in presence/absence analyses, although this assumption may not hold. In a later analysis, most CMV-associated TCR beta chains were found to appear HLA-restricted, with HLA associations seemingly driven largely by CMV exposure. It was suggested by the authors that the approach could potentially be generalized to other disease states and immunological phenotypes. In a later analysis, several top co-occurrence clusters were reported to appear linked to parvovirus B19, influenza, CMV and Epstein-Barr virus. Specific HLA alleles were associated with around 18,000 TCR beta sequences at a false discovery rate of 0.05 in a later analysis. An association between a missense DCLRE1C variant and V-gene and J-gene trimming of TCR beta chains was found in a later genetic analysis and replicated in an independent cohort. In both the original and validation cohorts, the classifier was reported to diagnose cytomegalovirus status with high specificity and sensitivity. A cluster of highly shared sequence variants was judged likely to be a technical artifact of the sequencing pipeline. The only immune exposure information available for the cohort was CMV serostatus. In an earlier analysis of some 500 of the donors, most TCR beta V segments were observed in productive rearrangements about 87% or about 30% of the time, broadly matching IMGT annotations. Correlated functional status among segregating V segments might be attributable to linkage disequilibrium, but an unknown experimental factor could not be ruled out. A later genetic analysis reported fewer N-insertions in productive TCRs among donors in an Asian-associated ancestry cluster than the approximately 670-donor mean. Assigning TCR associations to individual alleles was difficult when HLA alleles, especially DR and DQ, strongly co-occurred. The study gave a list of over 150 TCR beta chains associated with cytomegalovirus. In vitro tests confirmed that a few of the cytomegalovirus-associated TCR beta chains recognize cytomegalovirus antigens. Approximately 16 rarely observed V segments, including chromosome 9 orphons, were excluded from the earlier analysis of some 590 of the donors because counts were too low. Only TCR beta chains were sequenced in this cohort, and the absence of alpha or paired-chain data limited detectable features. A later analysis found that TCR association rates varied across HLA loci, with DRB1 alleles showing the most associated TCRs and HLA-C alleles the fewest. In a later analysis, HLA-associated TCR beta chains showed more clonal expansion and lower generation probabilities than non-associated chains that were equally common. Some IMGT-functional V segments, including TRBV6-2 and TRBV6-3, could not be told apart with the 87-base-pair reads, so those segments were excluded.

The library was produced with the immunoSEQ multiplex PCR assay. A mixture of 60 forward primers for TCR Vbeta segments and 13 reverse primers for TCR Jbeta segments was used in the multiplex PCR. Amplification of the CDR3 region of rearranged TCR beta genes was performed with a multiplex PCR assay on genomic DNA. On the Illumina HiSeq System, the amplified TCR beta libraries were sequenced as 87-base-pair reads. The study's processing was this. In a later analysis, roughly 80 million unique TCR beta chains were counted across the 500 to 700 repertoires, and some 10 million of these chains were shared by at least two donors. A nearest-neighbor algorithm error-corrected the raw reads and collapsed the reads into unique sequences, merging closely related sequences to remove PCR and sequencing errors. Alignment of CDR3 sequences to IMGT reference sequences was used to assign V, D and J gene segments. For a sequence to be retained, a match of at least six nucleotides to both a V gene segment and a J gene segment was required. Rearrangements were called productive when the CDR3 lacked stop codons and stayed in frame with V and J; all others were non-productive. CDR3 was defined by IMGT convention, running from the second conserved V-encoded cysteine to the conserved J-encoded phenylalanine. In an earlier analysis of roughly 610 of the donors, sequences lacking an unambiguous match to a single V gene segment were excluded. An earlier analysis of 587 of the donors classified V segments as functional when productive rearrangements were above 56.7% and as segregating when the standard deviation between donors was above 5%. A statistical classification framework was developed to diagnose cytomegalovirus status using the catalog of TCR beta chain sequences. A later analysis assigned V and J genes by comparing TCR nucleotide sequences with IMGT/GENE-DB human TR gene sequences. A later analysis assigned CDR3 sequences and most-parsimonious VDJ recombination scenarios with the TCRdist pipeline. In a later analysis, each TCR beta chain was defined by its CDR3 amino acid sequence together with its V-gene family, and reads without a unique V-gene family were excluded. In a later analysis, approximately 640 highly shared, low-generation-probability nucleotide sequences were removed to address suspected cross-contamination and a sequencing artifact. In a later analysis, a clonal expansion index was calculated for each public chain from normalized within-repertoire ranks of inferred template counts. In a later analysis, generation probabilities were computed with a VDJ recombination model fitted to out-of-frame rearrangements, and the resulting probabilities were checked against IGoR. In a later analysis, TCR-TCR, TCR-HLA and TCR-CMV co-occurrence was scored with hypergeometric tests, and a repertoire-size bias correction was applied to TCR pairs. In a later analysis, false discovery rates were estimated by permuting HLA or CMV assignments 20 times. A later analysis grouped co-occurring TCRs with DBSCAN, adding TCRdist sequence similarity when clustering within HLA-allele-positive subsets. For co-occurrence clustering, repertoires with fewer than 30,000 or more than 120,000 public chains were excluded, along with roughly 5 repertoires with anomalous nucleotide sharing. The clones in this table, taken by TCRdb from immuneACCESS, are in-frame only. Not every clone is retained; where verified, under half of the shortfall comes from an unresolved V gene, and the cause of the rest is unknown. V, J and clone size are those of that table, while D and trimming were read from the DNA. A total of about 93,000 clones appear in this sample, about 79% of them only once. 3% to 4% of the sample is held by the ten biggest clonotypes.

Trimmed from V: 2 bases; trimmed from J: 5 bases; junction bases lacking a gene match: 8. CDR3 length: 15 amino acids, cysteine to phenylalanine. Just CDR3 DNA is preserved here, 45 bases in frame from base 1. CDR1 and CDR2 were assigned from the germline V gene (reference sequence) as LNHNV and YYDKDF. This chain joins TRBV15 to TRBJ2-5, and 7 junctional nucleotides match TRBD2. This TCR derives from a man in his forties or fifties in good health and CMV-seronegative. Sequenced sample: PBMCs. The sequence in DNA is TGTGCCACCAGCAGATTTACTAGCGCGGGGGAGACCCAGTACTTC. It is translated as CATSRFTSAGETQYF.